These 2 T cell receptor beta chains share one sample of origin, sequenced in a study of CD8+CD57+ T cells in acquired aplastic anemia. Genomic DNA was employed as the template in profiling TCR beta VDJ and CDR3. TCRdb fed the reads into MiXCR, producing one record per CDR3 protein. The sample lists 42,000 or so distinct CDR3 sequences, around 63% occurring once. The sample consisted of sorted CD4+, CD8+, or CD8+CD57+ T cells (not recorded which) from PBMCs. The receptors were sampled from a human donor in good health, serving as a control.

V gene TRBV20-1 combines with J gene TRBJ1-2, with TRBD1 identical over 9 bases. Trimming took 1 base from V and 4 from J; bases not matched to a gene: 4. The CDR3 spans 14 residues. Looked up from germline, CDR1 is DFQATT and CDR2 is SNEGSKA (reference sequence). The CDR3 coding sequence is TGCAGTGCTAGAGCTTCGACAGGGGGCTATGGCTACACCTTC. It is translated as CSARASTGGYGYTF.

This chain uses TRBV29-1 with TRBJ2-7; D might be TRBD1 (6 bases). V shed 4 bases and J shed 2 bases, with 9 bases lying between them. This CDR3 has 12 amino acids. Germline CDR1 reads SQVTM; CDR2 reads ANQGSEA. The CDR3 sequence: CSVVQGTYEQYF. CDR3 bases: TGCAGCGTTGTACAGGGCACCTACGAGCAGTACTTC.